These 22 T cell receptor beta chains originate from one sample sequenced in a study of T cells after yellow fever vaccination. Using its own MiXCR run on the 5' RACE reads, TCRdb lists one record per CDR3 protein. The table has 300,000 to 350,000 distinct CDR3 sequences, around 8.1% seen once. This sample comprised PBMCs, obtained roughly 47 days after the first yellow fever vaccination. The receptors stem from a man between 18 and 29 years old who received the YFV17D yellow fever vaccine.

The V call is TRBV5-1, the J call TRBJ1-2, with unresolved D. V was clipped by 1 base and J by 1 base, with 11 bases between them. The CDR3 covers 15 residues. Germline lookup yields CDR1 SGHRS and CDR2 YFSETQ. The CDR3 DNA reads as TGCGCCAGCAGCTTGAAGGGATCCGATAACTATGGCTACACCTTC. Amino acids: CASSLKGSDNYGYTF.

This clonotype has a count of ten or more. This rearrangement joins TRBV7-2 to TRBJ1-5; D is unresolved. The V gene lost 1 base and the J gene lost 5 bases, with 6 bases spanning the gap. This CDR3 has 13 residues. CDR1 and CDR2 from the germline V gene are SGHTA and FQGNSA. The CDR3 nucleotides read TGTGCCAGCAGCTTAGTGAGGGATCAGCCCCAGCATTTT. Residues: CASSLVRDQPQHF.

CDR3 nucleotide sequence: TGTGCCAGCAGTGACAAGCGGGGGGGCAGGGAGACCCAGTACTTC. It specifies CASSDKRGGRETQYF. The gene calls are TRBV2 and TRBJ2-5; 10 bases agree with TRBD2. The trim removed 3 bases at V and 5 bases at J, leaving 6 bases unmatched. CDR1 SNHLY and CDR2 FYNNEI come from the germline V gene. The CDR3 sequence is 15 residues long.

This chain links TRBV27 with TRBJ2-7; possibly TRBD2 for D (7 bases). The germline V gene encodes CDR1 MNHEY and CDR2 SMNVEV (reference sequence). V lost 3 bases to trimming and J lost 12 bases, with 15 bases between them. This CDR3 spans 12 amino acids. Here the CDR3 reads CASSLGGRPLYF. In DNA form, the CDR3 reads TGTGCCAGCAGTTTGGGGGGGCGCCCACTGTACTTC.

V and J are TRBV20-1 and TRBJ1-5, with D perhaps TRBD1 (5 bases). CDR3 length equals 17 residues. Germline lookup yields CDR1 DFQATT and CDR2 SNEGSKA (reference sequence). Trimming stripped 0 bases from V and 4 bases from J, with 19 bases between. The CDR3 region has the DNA TGCAGTGCTAGAGATGAACTATCAGGATGGGGGAATCAGCCCCAGCATTTT. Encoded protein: CSARDELSGWGNQPQHF.

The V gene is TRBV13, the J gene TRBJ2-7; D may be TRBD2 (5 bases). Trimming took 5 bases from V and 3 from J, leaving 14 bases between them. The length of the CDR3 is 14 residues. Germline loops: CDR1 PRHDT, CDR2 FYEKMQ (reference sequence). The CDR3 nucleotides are TGTGCCAGCAGCGTCCCCGGGAAGGGCTACGAGCAGTACTTC. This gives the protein CASSVPGKGYEQYF.

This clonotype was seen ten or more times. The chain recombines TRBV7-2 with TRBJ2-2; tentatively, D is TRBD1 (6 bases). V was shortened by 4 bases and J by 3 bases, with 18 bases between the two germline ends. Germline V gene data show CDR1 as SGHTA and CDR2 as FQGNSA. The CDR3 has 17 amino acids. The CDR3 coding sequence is TGTGCCAGCAGCTCCCCAGATGGGGGCTGGTACACCGGGGAGCTGTTTTTT. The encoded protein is CASSSPDGGWYTGELFF.

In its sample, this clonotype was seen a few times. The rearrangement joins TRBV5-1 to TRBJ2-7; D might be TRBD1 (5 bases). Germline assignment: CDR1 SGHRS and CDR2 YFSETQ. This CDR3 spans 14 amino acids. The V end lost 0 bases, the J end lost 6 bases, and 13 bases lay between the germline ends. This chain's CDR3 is CASSLGTTSGEQYF. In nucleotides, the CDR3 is TGCGCCAGCAGCTTGGGGACAACGTCTGGCGAGCAGTACTTC. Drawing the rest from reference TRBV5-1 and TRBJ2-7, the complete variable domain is KAGVTQTPRYLIKTRGQQVTLSCSPISGHRSVSWYQQTPGQGLQFLFEYFSETQRNKGNFPGRFSGRQFSNSRSEMNVSTLELGDSALYLCASSLGTTSGEQYFGPGTRLTVT.

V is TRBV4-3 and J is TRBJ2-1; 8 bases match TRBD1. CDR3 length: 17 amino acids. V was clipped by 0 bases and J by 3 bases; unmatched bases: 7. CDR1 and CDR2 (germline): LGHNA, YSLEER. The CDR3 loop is CASSQDRFRGRYNEQFF. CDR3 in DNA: TGCGCCAGCAGCCAAGATCGCTTCAGGGGGCGCTACAATGAGCAGTTCTTC.

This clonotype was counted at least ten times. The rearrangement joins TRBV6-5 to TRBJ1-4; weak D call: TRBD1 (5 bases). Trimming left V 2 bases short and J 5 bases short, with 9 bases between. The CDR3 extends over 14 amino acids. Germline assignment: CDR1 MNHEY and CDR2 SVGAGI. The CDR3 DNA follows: TGTGCCAGCAGTTACAAGTCAGGGAATGAAAAACTGTTTTTT. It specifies CASSYKSGNEKLFF.

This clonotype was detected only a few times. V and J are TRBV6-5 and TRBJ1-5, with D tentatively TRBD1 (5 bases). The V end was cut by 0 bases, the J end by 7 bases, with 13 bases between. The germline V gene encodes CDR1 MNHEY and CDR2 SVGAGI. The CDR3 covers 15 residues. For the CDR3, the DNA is TGTGCCAGCAGTTACTCGAGCAGGGATATGCAGCCCCAGCATTTT. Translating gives CASSYSSRDMQPQHF.

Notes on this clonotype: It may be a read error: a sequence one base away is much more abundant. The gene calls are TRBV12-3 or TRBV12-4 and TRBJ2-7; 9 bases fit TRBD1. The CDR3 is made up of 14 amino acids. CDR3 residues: CVSSLGGSPGQGNF. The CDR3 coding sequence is TGTGTCAGCAGTTTGGGTGGCTCTCCCGGACAGGGGAACTTC.

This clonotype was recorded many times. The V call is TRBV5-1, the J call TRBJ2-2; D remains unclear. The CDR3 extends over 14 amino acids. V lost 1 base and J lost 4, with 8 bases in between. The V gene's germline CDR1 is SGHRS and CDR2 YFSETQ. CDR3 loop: CASSLSPVTGELFF. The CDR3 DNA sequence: TGCGCCAGCAGCTTGTCCCCGGTCACCGGGGAGCTGTTTTTT.

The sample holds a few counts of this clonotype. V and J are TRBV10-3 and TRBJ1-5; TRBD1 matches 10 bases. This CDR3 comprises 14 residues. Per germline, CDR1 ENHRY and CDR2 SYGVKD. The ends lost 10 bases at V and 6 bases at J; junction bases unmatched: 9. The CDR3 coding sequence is TGTGCCACCTCAGACAGGGGGCGAAGTCAGCCCCAGCATTTT. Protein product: CATSDRGRSQPQHF.

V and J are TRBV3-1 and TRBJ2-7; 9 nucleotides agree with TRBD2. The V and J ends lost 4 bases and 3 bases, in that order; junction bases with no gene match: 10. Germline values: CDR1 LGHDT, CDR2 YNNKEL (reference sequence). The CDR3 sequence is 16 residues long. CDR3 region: CASSPTLSSGDYEQYV. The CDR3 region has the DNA TGTGCCAGCAGCCCCACGCTGTCTAGCGGGGACTACGAGCAGTACGTC.

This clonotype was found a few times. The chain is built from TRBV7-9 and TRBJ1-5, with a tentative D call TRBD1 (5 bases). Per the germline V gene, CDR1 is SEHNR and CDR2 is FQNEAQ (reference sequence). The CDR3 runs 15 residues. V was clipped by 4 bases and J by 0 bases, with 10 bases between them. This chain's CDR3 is CASSSGQTSNQPQHF. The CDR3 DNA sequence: TGTGCCAGCAGCTCAGGACAAACTAGCAATCAGCCCCAGCATTTT.

CDR3 loop: CASSHPGEKLFF. In nucleotides, the CDR3 is TGTGCCAGCAGCCATCCTGGTGAAAAACTGTTTTTT. The J gene is TRBJ1-4, the V gene TRBV11-2; D uncertain. The CDR3 spans 12 residues. Per the germline V gene, CDR1 is SGHAT and CDR2 is FQNNGV. With 5 bases removed from V and 7 bases from J, the gap between germline ends came to 8 bases.

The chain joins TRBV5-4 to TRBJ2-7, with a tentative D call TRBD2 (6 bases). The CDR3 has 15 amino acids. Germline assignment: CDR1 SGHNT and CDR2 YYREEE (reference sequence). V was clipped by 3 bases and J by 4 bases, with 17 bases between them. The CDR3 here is CASSWGPAGTYEQYF. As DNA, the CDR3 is TGTGCCAGCAGCTGGGGCCCGGCGGGGACTTACGAGCAGTACTTC.

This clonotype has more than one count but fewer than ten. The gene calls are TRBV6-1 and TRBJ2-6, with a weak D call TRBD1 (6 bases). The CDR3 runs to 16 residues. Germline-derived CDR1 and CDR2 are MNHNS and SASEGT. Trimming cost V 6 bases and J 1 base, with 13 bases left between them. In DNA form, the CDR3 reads TGTGCCAGCAGACAACAGGGAAGGTCTGGGGCCAACGTCCTGACTTTC. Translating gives CASRQQGRSGANVLTF.

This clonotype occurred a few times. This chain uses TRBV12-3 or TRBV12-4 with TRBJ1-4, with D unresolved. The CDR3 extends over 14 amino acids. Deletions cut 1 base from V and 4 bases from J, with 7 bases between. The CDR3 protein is CASSLGQYNEKLFF. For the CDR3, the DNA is TGTGCCAGCAGTTTAGGCCAGTATAATGAAAAACTGTTTTTT.

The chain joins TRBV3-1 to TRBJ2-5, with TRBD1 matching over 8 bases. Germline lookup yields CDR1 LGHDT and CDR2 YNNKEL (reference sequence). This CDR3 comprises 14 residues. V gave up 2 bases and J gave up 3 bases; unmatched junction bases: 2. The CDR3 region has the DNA TGTGCCAGCAGCCAAATGACAGGGGAAGAGACCCAGTACTTC. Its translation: CASSQMTGEETQYF.

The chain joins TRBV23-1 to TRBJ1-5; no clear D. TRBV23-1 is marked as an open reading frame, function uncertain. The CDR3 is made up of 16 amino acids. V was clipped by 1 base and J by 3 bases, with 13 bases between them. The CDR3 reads CASSQFGQPNNQPQHF. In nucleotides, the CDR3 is TGCGCCAGCAGTCAATTTGGCCAGCCCAACAATCAGCCCCAGCATTTT.